This TCR beta chain was sequenced in a study of T cell responses to AZD1222 COVID-19 vaccine. Clones were read by immunoSEQ multiplex PCR, and TCRdb kept only the in-frame ones, dropping some. The sample has 240,000 or so clones; about 92% are singletons. Trimming shortened V by 3 bases and J by 12 bases, and 12 bases separated the two germline ends. This CDR3 contains 12 residues. The germline gives CDR1 MGHRA, CDR2 YSYEKL. The chain has TRBV4-1 and TRBJ2-1, with D possibly being TRBD2 (6 bases). This clonotype originated in an adult in good health. The specimen comprised peripheral blood, sampled on day 0 of AZD1222 vaccination. Here the CDR3 DNA reads TGCGCCAGCAGCCAGGTCCTAGCGCCGCAGTTCTTC. This sequence encodes CASSQVLAPQFF.